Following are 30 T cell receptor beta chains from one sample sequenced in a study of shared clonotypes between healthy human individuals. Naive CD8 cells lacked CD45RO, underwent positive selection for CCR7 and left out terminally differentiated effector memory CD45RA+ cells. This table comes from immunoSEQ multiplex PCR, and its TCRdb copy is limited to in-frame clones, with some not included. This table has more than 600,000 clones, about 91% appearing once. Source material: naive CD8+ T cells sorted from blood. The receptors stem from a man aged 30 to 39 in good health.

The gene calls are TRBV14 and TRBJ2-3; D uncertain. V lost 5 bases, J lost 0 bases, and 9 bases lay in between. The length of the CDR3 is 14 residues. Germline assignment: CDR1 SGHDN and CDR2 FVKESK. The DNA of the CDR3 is TGTGCCAGCAGCGAAGTGGCTAGCACAGATACGCAGTATTTT. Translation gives CASSEVASTDTQYF.

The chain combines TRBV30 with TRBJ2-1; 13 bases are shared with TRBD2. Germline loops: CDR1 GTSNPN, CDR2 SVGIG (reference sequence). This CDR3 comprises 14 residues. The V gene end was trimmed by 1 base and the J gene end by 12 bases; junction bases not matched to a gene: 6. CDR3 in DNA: TGTGCCTGGAGTGGGACTAGCGGGAGTGGTGTGCAGTTCTTC. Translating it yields CAWSGTSGSGVQFF.

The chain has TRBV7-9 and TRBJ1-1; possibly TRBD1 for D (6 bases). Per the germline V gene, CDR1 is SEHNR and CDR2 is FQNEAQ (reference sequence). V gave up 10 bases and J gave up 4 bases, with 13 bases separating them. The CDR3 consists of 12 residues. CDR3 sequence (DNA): TGTGCCACCGAGGGGGAAGCCACTGAAGCTTTCTTT. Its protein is CATEGEATEAFF.

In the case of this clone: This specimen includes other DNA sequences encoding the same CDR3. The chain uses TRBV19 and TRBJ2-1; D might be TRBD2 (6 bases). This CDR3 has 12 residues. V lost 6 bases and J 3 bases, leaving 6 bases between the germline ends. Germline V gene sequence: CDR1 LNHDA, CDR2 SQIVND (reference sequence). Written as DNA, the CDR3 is TGTGCCAGTAGCGGGAGCTACAATGAGCAGTTCTTC. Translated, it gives CASSGSYNEQFF.

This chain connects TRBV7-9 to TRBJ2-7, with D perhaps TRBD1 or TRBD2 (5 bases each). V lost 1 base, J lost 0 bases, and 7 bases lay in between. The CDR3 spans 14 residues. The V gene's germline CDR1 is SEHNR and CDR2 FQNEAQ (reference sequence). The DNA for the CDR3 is TGTGCCAGCAGCTTAGTGGGGACCTCCTACGAGCAGTACTTC. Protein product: CASSLVGTSYEQYF.

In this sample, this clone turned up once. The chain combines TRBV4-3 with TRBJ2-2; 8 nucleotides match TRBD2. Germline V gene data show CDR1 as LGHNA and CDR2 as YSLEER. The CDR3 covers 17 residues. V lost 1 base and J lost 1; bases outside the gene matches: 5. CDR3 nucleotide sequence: TGCGCCAGCAGCCAAGTCCCCAGCGGGAGGAACACCGGGGAGCTGTTTTTT. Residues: CASSQVPSGRNTGELFF.

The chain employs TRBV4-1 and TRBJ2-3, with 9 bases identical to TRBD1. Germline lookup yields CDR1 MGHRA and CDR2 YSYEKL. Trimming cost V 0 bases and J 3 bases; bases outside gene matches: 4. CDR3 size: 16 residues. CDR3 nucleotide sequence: TGCGCCAGCAGCCAAGATCCCGGACAGGGGACAGATACGCAGTATTTT. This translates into CASSQDPGQGTDTQYF.

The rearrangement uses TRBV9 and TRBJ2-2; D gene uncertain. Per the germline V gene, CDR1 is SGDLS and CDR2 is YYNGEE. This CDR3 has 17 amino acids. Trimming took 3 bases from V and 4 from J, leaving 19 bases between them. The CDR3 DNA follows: TGTGCCAGCAGCGGATCAACTGTGGAGATCGTCACCGGGGAGCTGTTTTTT. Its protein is CASSGSTVEIVTGELFF.

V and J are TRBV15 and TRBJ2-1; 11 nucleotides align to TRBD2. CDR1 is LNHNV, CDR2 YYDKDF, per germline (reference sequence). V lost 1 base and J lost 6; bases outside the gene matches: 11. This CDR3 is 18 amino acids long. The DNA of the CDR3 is TGTGCCACCAGCAGAGGGGCGGGTTGGACTAGCGGGCCCAATGAGCAGTTCTTC. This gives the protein CATSRGAGWTSGPNEQFF.

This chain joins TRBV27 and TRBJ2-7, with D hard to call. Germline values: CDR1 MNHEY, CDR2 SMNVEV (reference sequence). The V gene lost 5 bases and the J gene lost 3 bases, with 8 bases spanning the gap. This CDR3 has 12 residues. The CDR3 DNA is TGTGCCAGCAGTCCCGGAGTCTACGAGCAGTACTTC. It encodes CASSPGVYEQYF.

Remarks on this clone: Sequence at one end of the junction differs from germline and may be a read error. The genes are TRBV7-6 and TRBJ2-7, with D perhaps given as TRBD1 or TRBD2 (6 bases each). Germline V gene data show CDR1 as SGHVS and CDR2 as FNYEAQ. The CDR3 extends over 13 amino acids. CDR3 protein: CASSQVRGREQYF. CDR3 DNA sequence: TGCGCCAGCAGCCAAGTTCGGGGGCGCGAGCAGTACTTC.

The CDR3 sequence is CASRTYLADQETQYF. CDR3 in DNA: TGTGCCAGCAGGACGTATCTAGCGGACCAAGAGACCCAGTACTTC. The V and J genes are TRBV7-9 and TRBJ2-5; the match to TRBD2 covers 7 bases. V lost 6 bases to trimming and J lost 0 bases; unmatched junction nucleotides: 7. CDR3 length: 15 amino acids. Germline V lookup: CDR1 SEHNR, CDR2 FQNEAQ (reference sequence). The full variable domain, completed using reference TRBV7-9 and TRBJ2-5, is DTGVSQNPRHKITKRGQNVTFRCDPISEHNRLYWYRQTLGQGPEFLTYFQNEAQLEKSRLLSDRFSAERPKGSFSTLEIQRTEQGDSAMYLCASRTYLADQETQYFGPGTRLLVL.

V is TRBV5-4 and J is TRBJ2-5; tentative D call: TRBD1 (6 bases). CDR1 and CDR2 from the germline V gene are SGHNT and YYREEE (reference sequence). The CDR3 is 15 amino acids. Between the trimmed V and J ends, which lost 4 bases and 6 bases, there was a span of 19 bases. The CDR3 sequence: CASSHLSTTGQTQYF. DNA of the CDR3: TGTGCCAGCAGCCACTTGAGCACAACAGGGCAGACCCAGTACTTC.

The CDR3 protein is CASSLAQNTGELFF. CDR3 in DNA: TGTGCCAGCAGTTTGGCACAGAACACCGGGGAGCTGTTTTTT. The chain joins TRBV28 to TRBJ2-2; D not certain. This CDR3 comprises 14 residues. V lost 3 bases, J lost 1 base, and 6 bases lay in between. Germline lookup yields CDR1 MDHEN and CDR2 SYDVKM.

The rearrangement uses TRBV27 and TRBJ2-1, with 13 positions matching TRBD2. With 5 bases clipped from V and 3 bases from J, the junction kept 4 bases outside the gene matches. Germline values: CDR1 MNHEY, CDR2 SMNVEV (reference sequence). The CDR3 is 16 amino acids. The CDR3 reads CASSLGTSGIYNEQFF. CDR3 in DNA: TGTGCCAGCAGTCTTGGGACTAGCGGGATCTACAATGAGCAGTTCTTC.

The CDR3, as DNA: TGTGCCAGCAGTCTAGGGGGGTCCAACACCGGGGAGCTGTTTTTT. It specifies CASSLGGSNTGELFF. The gene calls are TRBV11-3 and TRBJ2-2; D may be TRBD1 or TRBD2 (6 bases each). V lost 6 bases and J lost 2, with 13 bases in between. Per the germline V gene, CDR1 is SGHNT and CDR2 is YENEEA. The CDR3 runs 15 residues.

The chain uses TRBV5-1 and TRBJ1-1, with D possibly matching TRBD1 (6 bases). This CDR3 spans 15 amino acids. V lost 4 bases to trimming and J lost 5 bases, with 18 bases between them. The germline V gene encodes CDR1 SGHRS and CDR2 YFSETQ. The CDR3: CASSPATGYETEAFF. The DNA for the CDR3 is TGCGCCAGCAGCCCGGCTACAGGGTATGAGACTGAAGCTTTCTTT.

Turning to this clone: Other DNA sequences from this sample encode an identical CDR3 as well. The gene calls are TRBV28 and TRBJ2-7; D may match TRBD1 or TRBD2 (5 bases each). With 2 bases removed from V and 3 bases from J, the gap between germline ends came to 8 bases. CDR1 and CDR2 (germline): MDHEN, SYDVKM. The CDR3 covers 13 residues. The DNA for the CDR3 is TGTGCCAGCAGTTTAGGGACGGACTACGAGCAGTACTTC. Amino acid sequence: CASSLGTDYEQYF.

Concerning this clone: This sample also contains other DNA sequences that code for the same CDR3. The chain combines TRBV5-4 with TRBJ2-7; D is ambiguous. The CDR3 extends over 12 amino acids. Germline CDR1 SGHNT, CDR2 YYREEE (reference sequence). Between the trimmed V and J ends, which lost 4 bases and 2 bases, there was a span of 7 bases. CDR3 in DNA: TGTGCCAGCAGCCCGGGCACCTACGAGCAGTACTTC. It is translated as CASSPGTYEQYF.

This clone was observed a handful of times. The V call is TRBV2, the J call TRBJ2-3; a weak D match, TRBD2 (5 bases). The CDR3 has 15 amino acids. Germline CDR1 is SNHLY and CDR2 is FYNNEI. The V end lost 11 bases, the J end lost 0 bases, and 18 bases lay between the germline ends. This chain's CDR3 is CAAKLEGASTDTQYF. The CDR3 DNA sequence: TGTGCCGCCAAGCTTGAGGGAGCTAGCACAGATACGCAGTATTTT.

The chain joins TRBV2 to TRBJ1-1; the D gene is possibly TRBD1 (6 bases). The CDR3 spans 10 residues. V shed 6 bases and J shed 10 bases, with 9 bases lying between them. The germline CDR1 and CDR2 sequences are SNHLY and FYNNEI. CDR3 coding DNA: TGTGCCAGCAGGGGGGCGCGAGCTTTCTTT. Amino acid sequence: CASRGARAFF.

In DNA form, the CDR3 reads TGTGCCAGCAGTGGGAGAGGTTACAATGAGCAGTTCTTC. Its protein product is CASSGRGYNEQFF. This sequence joins TRBV2 and TRBJ2-1, with no clear D. Looked up from germline, CDR1 is SNHLY and CDR2 is FYNNEI. The CDR3 spans 13 residues. The ends were cut back, 4 bases at V and 4 bases at J, with 8 bases in the middle.

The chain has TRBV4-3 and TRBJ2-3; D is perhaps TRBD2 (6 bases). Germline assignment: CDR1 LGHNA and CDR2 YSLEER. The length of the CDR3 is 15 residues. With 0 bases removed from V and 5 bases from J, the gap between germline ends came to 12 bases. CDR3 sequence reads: CASSQDYEEGDTQYF. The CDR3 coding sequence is TGCGCCAGCAGCCAAGATTATGAGGAGGGAGATACGCAGTATTTT.

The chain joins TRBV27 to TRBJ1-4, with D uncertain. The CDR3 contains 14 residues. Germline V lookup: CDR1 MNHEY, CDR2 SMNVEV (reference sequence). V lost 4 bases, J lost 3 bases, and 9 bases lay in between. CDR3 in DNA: TGTGCCAGCAGTTCACGGCCTTCTAATGAAAAACTGTTTTTT. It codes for CASSSRPSNEKLFF. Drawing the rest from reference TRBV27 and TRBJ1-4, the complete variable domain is EAQVTQNPRYLITVTGKKLTVTCSQNMNHEYMSWYRQDPGLGLRQIYYSMNVEVTDKGDVPEGYKVSRKEKRNFPLILESPSPNQTSLYFCASSSRPSNEKLFFGSGTQLSVL.

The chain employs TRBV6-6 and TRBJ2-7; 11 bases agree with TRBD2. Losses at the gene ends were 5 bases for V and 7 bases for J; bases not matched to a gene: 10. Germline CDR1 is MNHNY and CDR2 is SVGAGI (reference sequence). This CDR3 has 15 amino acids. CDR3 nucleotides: TGTGCCAGCAGTGTCCCGGGACTAGCGGATTTTGAGCAGTACTTC. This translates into CASSVPGLADFEQYF.

CDR3 bases: TGTGCCATCAGTGAGGAGGCGGGTTTCTCTTACGAGCAGTACTTC. The encoded protein is CAISEEAGFSYEQYF. The rearrangement uses TRBV10-3 and TRBJ2-5; tentative D call: TRBD2 (5 bases). The J call may be incorrect, as the DNA end agrees better with TRBJ2-7. The germline gives CDR1 ENHRY, CDR2 SYGVKD. The CDR3 extends over 15 amino acids.

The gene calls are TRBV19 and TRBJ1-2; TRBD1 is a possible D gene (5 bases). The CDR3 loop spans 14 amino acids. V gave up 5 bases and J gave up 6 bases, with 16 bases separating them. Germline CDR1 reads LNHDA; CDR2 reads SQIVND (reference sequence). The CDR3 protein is CASSPPGADNGYTF. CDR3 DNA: TGTGCCAGTAGTCCCCCTGGGGCGGATAATGGCTACACCTTC.

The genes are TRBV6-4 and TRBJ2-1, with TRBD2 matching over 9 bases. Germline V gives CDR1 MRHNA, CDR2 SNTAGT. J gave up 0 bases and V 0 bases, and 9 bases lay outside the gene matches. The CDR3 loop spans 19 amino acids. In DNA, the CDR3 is TGTGCCAGCAGTGACTCGGGGACTAGCTACGGACGCTCCTACAATGAGCAGTTCTTC. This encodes CASSDSGTSYGRSYNEQFF.

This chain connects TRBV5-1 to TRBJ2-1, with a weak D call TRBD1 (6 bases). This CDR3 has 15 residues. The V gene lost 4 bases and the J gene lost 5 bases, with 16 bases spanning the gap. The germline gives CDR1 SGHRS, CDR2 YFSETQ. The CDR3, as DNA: TGCGCCAGCAGCCCTAGGGGGAACATGAACAATGAGCAGTTCTTC. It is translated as CASSPRGNMNNEQFF.

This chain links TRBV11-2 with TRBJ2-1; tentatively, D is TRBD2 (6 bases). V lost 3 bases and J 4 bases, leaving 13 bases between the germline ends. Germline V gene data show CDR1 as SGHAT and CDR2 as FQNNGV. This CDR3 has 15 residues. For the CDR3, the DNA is TGTGCCAGCAGCTTGCCGCCGGGAGTTTACAATGAGCAGTTCTTC. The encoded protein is CASSLPPGVYNEQFF.